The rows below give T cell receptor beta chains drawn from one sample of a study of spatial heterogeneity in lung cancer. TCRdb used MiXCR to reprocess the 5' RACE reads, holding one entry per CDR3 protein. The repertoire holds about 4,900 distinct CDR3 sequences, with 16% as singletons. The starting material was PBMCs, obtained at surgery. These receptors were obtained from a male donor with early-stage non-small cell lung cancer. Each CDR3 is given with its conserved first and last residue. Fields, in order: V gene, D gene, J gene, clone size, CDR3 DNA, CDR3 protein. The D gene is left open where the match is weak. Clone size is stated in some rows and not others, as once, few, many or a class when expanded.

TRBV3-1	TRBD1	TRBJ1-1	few	TGTGCCAGCAGCTCACTGAGGGGACAGGGGCGCGACACTGAAGCTTTCTTT	CASSSLRGQGRDTEAFF
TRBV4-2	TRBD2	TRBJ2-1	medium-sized	TGTGCCAGCAGCCAAATTCCAGCGGGGGGGCACAATGAGCAGTTCTTC	CASSQIPAGGHNEQFF
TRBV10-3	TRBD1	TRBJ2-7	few	TGTGCCATTTTGGCCCCCGGGACAGGGACCTACGAGCAGTACTTC	CAILAPGTGTYEQYF
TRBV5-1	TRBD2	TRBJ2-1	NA	TGCGCCAGCAGCGCCATTAGCGGGGGGGCGATCCGCGGCGGAAATGAGCAGTTCTTC	CASSAISGGAIRGGNEQFF
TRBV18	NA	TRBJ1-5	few	TGTGCCAGCTCACGGGACGGAGATCAGCCCCAGCATTTT	CASSRDGDQPQHF
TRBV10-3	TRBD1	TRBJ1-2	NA	TGTGCCATCAGTAGCCCGGGACAGGGCCCCTATGGCTACACCTTC	CAISSPGQGPYGYTF
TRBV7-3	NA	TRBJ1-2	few	TGTGCCAGCAGCTCACGAGGGGTCGATGGCTACACCTTC	CASSSRGVDGYTF
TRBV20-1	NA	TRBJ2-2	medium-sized	TGCAGTGCTAGAGAATTAGAGGGGGCCGGGGAGCTGTTTTTT	CSARELEGAGELFF
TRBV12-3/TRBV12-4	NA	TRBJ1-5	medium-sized	TGTGCCAGCAGTTTATTGCGCAATCAGCCCCAGCATTTT	CASSLLRNQPQHF
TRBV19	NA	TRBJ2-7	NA	TGTGCCAGTAACAAAGGGCGCAGCTCCTACGAGCAGTACTTC	CASNKGRSSYEQYF
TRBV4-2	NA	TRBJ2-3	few	TGTGCCAGCAGCCCCCTCTCCCGGGGTGGCCTCACAGATACGCAGTATTTT	CASSPLSRGGLTDTQYF
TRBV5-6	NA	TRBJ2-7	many	TGTGCCAGCAGCCCAGGGTCCTACGAGCAGTACTTC	CASSPGSYEQYF
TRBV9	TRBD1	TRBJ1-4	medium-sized	TGTGCCAGCAGCGTAGCTGGCCAGGGGGACGAAAAACTGTTTTTT	CASSVAGQGDEKLFF
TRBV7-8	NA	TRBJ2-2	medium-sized	TGTGCCAGCAGCTTAGACGGGCAGAACACCGGGGAGCTGTTTTTT	CASSLDGQNTGELFF
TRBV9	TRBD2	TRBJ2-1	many	TGTGCCAGCAGCGTAGCGGGGGGGGGATACAATGAGCAGTTCTTC	CASSVAGGGYNEQFF
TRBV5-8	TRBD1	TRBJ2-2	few	TGTGCCAGCAGCTTGGGGCTCAGGACAGGCCAGTACGTGAACACCGGGGAGCTGTTTTTT	CASSLGLRTGQYVNTGELFF
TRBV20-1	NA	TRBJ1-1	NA	TGCAGTGCTGGACGGGGGACTACGAACACTGAAGCTTTCTTT	CSAGRGTTNTEAFF
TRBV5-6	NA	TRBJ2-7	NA	TGTGCCAGCAGCGGCCGCTGGAGCTCCTACGAGCAGTACTTC	CASSGRWSSYEQYF
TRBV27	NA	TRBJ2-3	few	TGTGCCAGCAGTTTACAGGGTGATACGCAGTATTTT	CASSLQGDTQYF
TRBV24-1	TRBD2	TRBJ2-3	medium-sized	TGTGCCACCAGTGATCCTAGCGGGGGCCGCACAGATACGCAGTATTTT	CATSDPSGGRTDTQYF
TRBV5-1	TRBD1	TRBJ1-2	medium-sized	TGCGCCAGCAGCCGACCGGGACAGGGAGGTGGCTACACCTTC	CASSRPGQGGGYTF
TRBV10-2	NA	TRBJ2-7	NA	TGCGCCAGCAGATCAGGGGTGTACGAGCAGTACTTC	CASRSGVYEQYF
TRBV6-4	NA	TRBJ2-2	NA	TGTGCCAGCAGTGACAGACACACCGGGGAGCTGTTTTTT	CASSDRHTGELFF
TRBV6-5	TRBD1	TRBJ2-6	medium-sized	TGTGCCAGCAGTTACTCGTGGACAGGGAATGCTGGGGCCAACGTCCTGACTTTC	CASSYSWTGNAGANVLTF
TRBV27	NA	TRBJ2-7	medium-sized	TGTGCCAGCAGGACAGCTCGAATGAGCGAGCAGTACTTC	CASRTARMSEQYF
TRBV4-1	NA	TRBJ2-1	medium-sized	TGCGCCAGCAGCCAAAATCTGAGGGGTACGGCTGAGCAGTTCTTC	CASSQNLRGTAEQFF
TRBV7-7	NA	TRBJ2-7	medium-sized	TGTGCTAGCAGCTTAGCCGCAGGGGCAACCTACGAGCAGTACTTC	CASSLAAGATYEQYF
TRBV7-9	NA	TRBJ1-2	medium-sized	TGTGCCAGCAGCTTAGGAGGGAACTATGGCTACACCTTC	CASSLGGNYGYTF
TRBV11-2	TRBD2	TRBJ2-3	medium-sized	TGTGCCAGCAGCCACGCGCTAGGCGGGGGTTACACAGATACGCAGTATTTT	CASSHALGGGYTDTQYF
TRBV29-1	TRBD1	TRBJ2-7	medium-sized	TGCAGCGTTGGTTCCGGGACAGGGTTTGACGAGCAGTACTTC	CSVGSGTGFDEQYF
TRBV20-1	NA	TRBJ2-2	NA	TGCAGTGCTAGAGATCCTGGGGGGCTGGACACCGGGGAGCTGTTTTTT	CSARDPGGLDTGELFF
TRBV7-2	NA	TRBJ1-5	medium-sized	TGTGCCAGCAGCGTCCGTAGGGGGAGCAATCAGCCCCAGCATTTT	CASSVRRGSNQPQHF
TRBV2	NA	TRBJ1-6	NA	TGTGCCAGCAACGGACTGAGCTCCTATAATTCACCCCTCCACTTT	CASNGLSSYNSPLHF